This passage covers 14 T cell receptor beta chains from one sample sequenced in a study of shared clonotypes between healthy human individuals. CD45RO-negative cells were positively selected for CCR7, leaving out terminally differentiated effector memory CD45RA+ cells. Data came from immunoSEQ multiplex PCR; TCRdb stores just in-frame clones and leaves some out. The sample yields around 610,000 clones, around 96% seen once. Sequenced: naive CD8+ T cells sorted from blood. These receptors came from a woman aged 25 to 45 in good health.

The rearrangement joins TRBV13 to TRBJ2-7; D gene unclear. The germline gives CDR1 PRHDT, CDR2 FYEKMQ (reference sequence). The CDR3 loop spans 13 amino acids. V was trimmed by 2 bases and J by 4 bases, leaving 9 bases between them. CDR3 nucleotide sequence: TGTGCCAGCAGCTTAAGTGGCTTGTACGAGCAGTACTTC. It codes for CASSLSGLYEQYF.

In its sample, this clone was seen once. The chain combines TRBV5-1 with TRBJ2-3; possible D gene TRBD1, 7 bases. This CDR3 is 15 amino acids long. V was pared by 3 bases and J by 6 bases, with 17 bases between. Germline V gene lookup returns CDR1 SGHRS and CDR2 YFSETQ. The CDR3 region has the DNA TGCGCCAGCAGCTGGAGGCGGCCAGGGGGGGATACGCAGTATTTT. Protein sequence: CASSWRRPGGDTQYF.

This chain links TRBV28 with TRBJ2-5; 10 bases are a match to TRBD1. Unmatched junction bases numbered 14, after V lost 6 bases and J lost 4 bases. This CDR3 region has 17 residues. The germline V gene has CDR1 MDHEN and CDR2 SYDVKM. As DNA, the CDR3 is TGTGCCAGCAGCCCTCTCGTCGGGACAGGGGACGGAGAGACCCAGTACTTC. Its protein is CASSPLVGTGDGETQYF.

V usage is TRBV28 and J usage is TRBJ2-1; possibly TRBD1 or TRBD2 for D (5 bases each). Germline V lookup: CDR1 MDHEN, CDR2 SYDVKM. CDR3 length equals 13 residues. V was cut by 6 bases and J by 4 bases, with 10 bases left in between. CDR3 sequence (DNA): TGTGCCAGCAGGGGGACCCAGTACAATGAGCAGTTCTTC. This sequence encodes CASRGTQYNEQFF.

The rearrangement joins TRBV7-9 to TRBJ2-3, with 9 positions matching TRBD1. Germline V gene sequence: CDR1 SEHNR, CDR2 FQNEAQ (reference sequence). This CDR3 has 15 amino acids. The ends lost 5 bases at V and 6 bases at J; junction bases unmatched: 9. This CDR3 is CASSTRDRDSDTQYF. The CDR3 bases are TGTGCCAGCAGCACCCGGGACAGGGATTCGGATACGCAGTATTTT.

The V and J genes are TRBV28 and TRBJ1-5; 7 bases agree with TRBD1. CDR1 and CDR2 from the germline V gene are MDHEN and SYDVKM. This CDR3 contains 14 residues. The V and J ends lost 4 bases and 3 bases, in that order; junction bases with no gene match: 3. Written as DNA, the CDR3 is TGTGCCAGCAGTTCCAGGGGGTTCAATCAGCCCCAGCATTTT. It encodes CASSSRGFNQPQHF.

V is TRBV19 and J is TRBJ2-1; 12 bases agree with TRBD1. V lost 7 bases, J lost 4 bases, and 5 bases stayed unmatched. The germline V gene encodes CDR1 LNHDA and CDR2 SQIVND (reference sequence). The CDR3 length is 15 residues. The CDR3 DNA reads TGTGCCAGTACCTTGGGACAGGGGGCGTACAATGAGCAGTTCTTC. Protein sequence: CASTLGQGAYNEQFF.

This clone appeared once. The CDR3 nucleotides read TGTGCCAGCAGCCCCGCCATCCGGTATGGCTACACCTTC. Translation: CASSPAIRYGYTF. The V gene is TRBV5-6, the J gene TRBJ1-2; no reliable D call. This CDR3 contains 13 residues. V lost 4 bases and J lost 5, with 12 bases in between. The germline CDR1 and CDR2 sequences are SGHDT and YYEEEE.

This chain uses TRBV15 with TRBJ1-5; no reliable D call. Germline V CDR1 and CDR2: LNHNV, YYDKDF (reference sequence). The CDR3 has 13 residues. The germline V and J ends were trimmed by 5 bases and 6 bases, with 11 bases remaining between them. Here the CDR3 reads CATSSEGGQPQHF. The CDR3 DNA reads TGTGCCACCAGCTCCGAGGGAGGTCAGCCCCAGCATTTT.

The rearrangement links TRBV4-2 to TRBJ2-7, with 11 nucleotides matching TRBD2. Trimming took 0 bases from V and 2 from J; bases not matched to a gene: 3. The length of the CDR3 is 16 residues. Germline V gene lookup returns CDR1 LGHNA and CDR2 YNFKEQ. In nucleotides, the CDR3 is TGTGCCAGCAGCCAAGAGGGACTAGCGGAGGCCTACGAGCAGTACTTC. It yields the protein CASSQEGLAEAYEQYF.

V is TRBV6-6 and J is TRBJ2-4, with TRBD2 as a possible D gene (5 bases). The germline V gene has CDR1 MNHNY and CDR2 SVGAGI (reference sequence). The CDR3 length is 15 residues. V was trimmed by 6 bases and J by 7 bases, leaving 19 bases between them. The CDR3 region is CASRDSLASVNIQYF. Here the CDR3 DNA reads TGTGCCAGCAGGGACTCTCTAGCTTCAGTTAACATTCAGTACTTC.

V is TRBV6-5 and J is TRBJ1-2; 7 bases are a match to TRBD1. The CDR3 is 16 residues long. V gave up 0 bases and J gave up 6 bases; unmatched junction bases: 10. Germline-derived CDR1 and CDR2 are MNHEY and SVGAGI. CDR3 sequence (DNA): TGTGCCAGCAGTTACTCTACGGGACAGCTCATGGATGGCTACACCTTC. Residues: CASSYSTGQLMDGYTF.

V is TRBV4-1 and J is TRBJ1-3; possible D gene TRBD1, 5 bases. From germline, CDR1 is MGHRA and CDR2 YSYEKL. The CDR3 is 15 amino acids. V dropped 2 bases and J dropped 2 bases, with 10 bases sitting between them. This chain's CDR3 is CASSQNGAPGNTIYF. In DNA form, the CDR3 reads TGCGCCAGCAGCCAAAACGGGGCCCCTGGAAACACCATATATTTT.

The V gene is TRBV14, the J gene TRBJ2-5; TRBD2 aligns across 7 bases. The DNA end is a closer match to TRBJ2-7, so the J assignment may be wrong. The V gene's germline CDR1 is SGHDN and CDR2 FVKESK. The CDR3 runs to 16 residues. The CDR3 loop reads CASSQVWAGESYEQYF. CDR3 nucleotide sequence: TGTGCCAGCAGCCAAGTATGGGCGGGAGAGTCCTACGAGCAGTACTTC.